A selection of T cell receptor beta chains follows, all from one sample in a study of blood T cells in healthy people across ages. TCRdb re-called the 5' RACE reads through MiXCR, storing one row per CDR3 protein. The data show 700,000 to 950,000 distinct CDR3 sequences, with 40% to 45% seen just once and approximately 22% held by the top ten. Sequencing input: blood. These TCRs come from a woman aged 55-70 years in good health. Each CDR3 is given with its conserved first and last residue. Expanded clones get a size class; other rows say once, few or many, or leave the size out.

v_call: TRBV6-5; j_call: TRBJ2-1; clone_size: NA; cdr3_aa: CTSSLPHRDEQFF
v_call: TRBV5-5; j_call: TRBJ2-7; clone_size: many; cdr3_aa: CASSLGLGSQYF
v_call: TRBV11-2; j_call: TRBJ1-2; clone_size: few; cdr3_aa: CASSTFPRAGYTF
v_call: TRBV20-1; j_call: TRBJ1-5; clone_size: NA; cdr3_aa: CSARAVWTASNQPQHF
v_call: TRBV4-3; j_call: TRBJ2-1; clone_size: few; cdr3_aa: CASSQGTAASNEQFF
v_call: TRBV10-3; j_call: NA; clone_size: NA; cdr3_aa: CAISNRGPGSYEQYF
v_call: TRBV4-1; j_call: TRBJ2-7; clone_size: few; cdr3_aa: CASSQETMAGGNEQYF
v_call: TRBV7-2; j_call: TRBJ2-2; clone_size: NA; cdr3_aa: CASSSLPTGELFF
v_call: TRBV27; j_call: TRBJ2-1; clone_size: NA; cdr3_aa: CASSFRDLGEQFF
v_call: TRBV20-1; j_call: TRBJ2-7; clone_size: NA; cdr3_aa: CSATGDMGGSETLYF
v_call: TRBV5-1; j_call: TRBJ1-5; clone_size: once; cdr3_aa: CASSPTVGVNQPQHF
v_call: TRBV29-1; j_call: TRBJ2-1; clone_size: many; cdr3_aa: CSVEAGLRSYNEQFF
v_call: TRBV3-1; j_call: TRBJ1-2; clone_size: NA; cdr3_aa: CASSAWDTANYGYTF
v_call: TRBV24-1; j_call: NA; clone_size: NA; cdr3_aa: CATSDQASGVRETQYF
v_call: TRBV20-1; j_call: TRBJ2-1; clone_size: NA; cdr3_aa: CSATSGSSYNEQFF
v_call: TRBV18; j_call: TRBJ1-5; clone_size: NA; cdr3_aa: CASSRGEANQPQHF